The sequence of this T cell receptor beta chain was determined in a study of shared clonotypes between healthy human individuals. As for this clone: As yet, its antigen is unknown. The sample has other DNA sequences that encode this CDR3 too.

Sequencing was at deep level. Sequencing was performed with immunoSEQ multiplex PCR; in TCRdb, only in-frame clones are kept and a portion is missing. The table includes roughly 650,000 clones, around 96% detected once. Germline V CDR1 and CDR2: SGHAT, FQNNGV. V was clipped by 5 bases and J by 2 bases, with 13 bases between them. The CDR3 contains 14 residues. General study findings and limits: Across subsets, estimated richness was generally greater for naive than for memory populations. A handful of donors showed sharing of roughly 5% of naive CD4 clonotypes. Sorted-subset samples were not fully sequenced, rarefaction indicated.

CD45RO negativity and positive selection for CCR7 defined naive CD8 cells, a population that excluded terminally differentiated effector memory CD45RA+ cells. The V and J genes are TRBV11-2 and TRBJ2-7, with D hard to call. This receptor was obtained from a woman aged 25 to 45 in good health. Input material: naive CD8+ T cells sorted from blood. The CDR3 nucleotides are TGTGCCAGCAGCCACCCGGACGGTACCTACGAGCAGTACTTC. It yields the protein CASSHPDGTYEQYF.